A single sample gave rise to the 5 T cell receptor beta chains below, sequenced in a study of OX40 agonist ivuxolimab in advanced cancers. The repertoire was sequenced with immunoSEQ multiplex PCR; TCRdb's copy has only in-frame clones and lacks some. The sample has roughly 140,000 clones, roughly 94% seen once. Here the sequenced sample was CD4+ or CD8+ T cells sorted from blood, taken in a trial of the OX40 agonist ivuxolimab. The receptors were sampled from an adult with an advanced solid tumor such as melanoma, head and neck, liver or kidney cancer.

The chain employs TRBV6-1 and TRBJ2-7, with D perhaps matching TRBD1 or TRBD2 (5 bases each). Germline V lookup: CDR1 MNHNS, CDR2 SASEGT. Trimming stripped 2 bases from V and 0 bases from J, with 11 bases between. This CDR3 contains 15 residues. This chain's CDR3 is CASSETGQASYEQYF. The CDR3 DNA follows: TGTGCCAGCAGTGAAACGGGGCAGGCCTCCTACGAGCAGTACTTC.

The chain recombines TRBV6-5 with TRBJ2-3; 11 nucleotides align to TRBD2. CDR3 size: 15 residues. After removal of 7 bases from V and 3 bases from J, the junction contained 6 bases not matched to a gene. From germline, CDR1 is MNHEY and CDR2 SVGAGI. CDR3 in DNA: TGTGCCAGCACGCGGCTAGCGGGGGGAACAGATACGCAGTATTTT. It yields the protein CASTRLAGGTDTQYF.

This CDR3 reads CASSPRARRRYEQYF. The CDR3 DNA is TGTGCCAGCTCACCACGTGCCAGGAGGCGCTACGAGCAGTACTTC. The V and J genes are TRBV18 and TRBJ2-7, with D possibly TRBD2 on 5 matching bases. The V gene lost 1 base and the J gene lost 3 bases, with 13 bases spanning the gap. CDR1 is KGHSH, CDR2 LQKENI, per germline. This CDR3 region has 15 residues. The full variable domain, with the rest looked up from reference TRBV18 and TRBJ2-7, is NAGVMQNPRHLVRRRGQEARLRCSPMKGHSHVYWYRQLPEEGLKFMVYLQKENIIDESGMPKERFSAEFPKEGPSILRIQQVVRGDSAAYFCASSPRARRRYEQYFGPGTRLTVT.

This chain uses TRBV9 with TRBJ2-3; TRBD1 might be the D (6 bases). V lost 4 bases to trimming and J lost 6 bases, with 15 bases between them. CDR3 length: 14 amino acids. Germline V gene data show CDR1 as SGDLS and CDR2 as YYNGEE. The CDR3 DNA sequence: TGTGCCAGCAGCCCCCGACAGGAAGGCGATACGCAGTATTTT. Amino acids: CASSPRQEGDTQYF.

This rearrangement joins TRBV7-9 to TRBJ2-1, with 12 bases fitting TRBD2. The CDR3 has 16 amino acids. From germline, CDR1 is SEHNR and CDR2 FQNEAQ (reference sequence). V trimming: 5 bases; J trimming: 9 bases; junction bases outside the gene matches: 11. CDR3 amino acids: CASSPTIGLAGREQFF. The CDR3 DNA reads TGTGCCAGCAGCCCAACAATAGGACTAGCGGGACGTGAGCAGTTCTTC. The full variable domain, completed using reference TRBV7-9 and TRBJ2-1, is DTGVSQNPRHKITKRGQNVTFRCDPISEHNRLYWYRQTLGQGPEFLTYFQNEAQLEKSRLLSDRFSAERPKGSFSTLEIQRTEQGDSAMYLCASSPTIGLAGREQFFGPGTRLTVL.